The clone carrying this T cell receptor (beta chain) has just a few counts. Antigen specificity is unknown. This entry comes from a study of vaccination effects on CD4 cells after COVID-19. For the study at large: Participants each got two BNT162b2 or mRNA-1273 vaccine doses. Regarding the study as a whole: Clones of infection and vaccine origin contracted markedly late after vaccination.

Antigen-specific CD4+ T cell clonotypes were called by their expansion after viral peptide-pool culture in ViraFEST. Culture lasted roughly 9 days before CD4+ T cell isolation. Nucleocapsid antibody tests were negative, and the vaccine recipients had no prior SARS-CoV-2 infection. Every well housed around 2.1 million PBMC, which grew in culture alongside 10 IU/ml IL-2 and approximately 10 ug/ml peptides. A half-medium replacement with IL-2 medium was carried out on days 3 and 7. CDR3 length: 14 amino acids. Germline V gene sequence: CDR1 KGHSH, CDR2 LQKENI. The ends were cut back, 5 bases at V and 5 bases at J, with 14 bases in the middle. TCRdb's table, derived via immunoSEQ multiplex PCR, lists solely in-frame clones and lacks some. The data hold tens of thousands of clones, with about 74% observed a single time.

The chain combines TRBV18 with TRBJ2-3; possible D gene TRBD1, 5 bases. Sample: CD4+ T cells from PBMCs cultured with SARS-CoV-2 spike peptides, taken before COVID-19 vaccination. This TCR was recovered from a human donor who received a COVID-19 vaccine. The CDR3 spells CASSGNRGGDTQYF. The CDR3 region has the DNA TGTGCCAGCTCAGGGAATAGGGGTGGAGATACGCAGTATTTT.